These 28 T cell receptor beta chains were all obtained from the same sample, sequenced in a study of shared clonotypes between healthy human individuals (TCRdb year 2020). Preparation of the library involved the immunoSEQ multiplex PCR assay. This is the immuneACCESS table as TCRdb keeps it, with only in-frame sequences that have V and J called. A part of the clones is gone; compared with another copy, unresolved V genes explain less than half, and the rest is unexplained. The sample table records 1.6 million or so clones; roughly 96% of these occur just once. Approximately 1.1% of the sample comes from the top ten. The sequencing sample was made of naive CD4+ T cells sorted from blood. The meaning of the sample's cell subset or site label: CD45RA+ positively selected. Receptors originate from a man between 25 and 39 years old in good health.

V is TRBV19 and J is TRBJ2-7; the D gene is possibly TRBD1 (6 bases). Germline lookup yields CDR1 LNHDA and CDR2 SQIVND (reference sequence). V was cut by 4 bases and J by 2 bases, with 9 bases left in between. The CDR3 is 13 residues long. This CDR3 is CASSTQGTYEQYF. Here the CDR3 DNA reads TGTGCCAGTAGTACGCAGGGGACCTACGAGCAGTACTTC.

This chain uses TRBV28 with TRBJ1-3; D not resolved. The V and J ends lost 5 bases and 0 bases respectively, with 11 bases between them. The CDR3 runs 15 residues. The V gene's germline CDR1 is MDHEN and CDR2 SYDVKM. CDR3 coding DNA: TGTGCCAGCAGTCTGGGGTTCTTCTCTGGAAACACCATATATTTT. Translated, it gives CASSLGFFSGNTIYF.

This clone was seen just once. The chain is built from TRBV6-1 and TRBJ2-7; 8 bases agree with TRBD2. Germline CDR1 and CDR2: MNHNS and SASEGT. The CDR3 runs to 15 residues. Trimming at V came to 2 bases and at J to 2 bases, leaving 5 bases not matched to a gene. The CDR3 loop reads CASSEQGLGTYEQYF. CDR3 coding DNA: TGTGCCAGCAGTGAACAGGGACTAGGAACCTACGAGCAGTACTTC.

This clone has just one count. V and J are TRBV2 and TRBJ2-5, with TRBD2 matching 7 bases. Germline V gene lookup returns CDR1 SNHLY and CDR2 FYNNEI. Unmatched junction bases numbered 6, after V lost 4 bases and J lost 4 bases. This CDR3 has 14 residues. Here the CDR3 reads CASSVGLAGETQYF. The CDR3 coding sequence is TGTGCCAGCAGTGTGGGATTAGCGGGAGAGACCCAGTACTTC. The full variable domain, with the rest looked up from reference TRBV2 and TRBJ2-5, is EPEVTQTPSHQVTQMGQEVILRCVPISNHLYFYWYRQILGQKVEFLVSFYNNEISEKSEIFDDQFSVERPDGSNFTLKIRSTKLEDSAMYFCASSVGLAGETQYFGPGTRLLVL.

The chain combines TRBV10-1 with TRBJ1-2; D remains ambiguous. CDR1 is WNHNN, CDR2 SYGVQD, per germline (reference sequence). The CDR3 runs to 12 residues. Trimming took off 3 bases at V and 4 bases at J, with 6 bases between the two ends. The CDR3 spells CASSDGSYGYTF. The DNA for the CDR3 is TGCGCCAGCAGTGATGGCAGCTATGGCTACACCTTC.

The rearrangement uses TRBV2 and TRBJ2-7, with D unresolved. Deletions cut 4 bases from V and 2 bases from J, with 12 bases between. CDR1 and CDR2 from the germline V gene are SNHLY and FYNNEI. The CDR3 spans 14 residues. This CDR3 is CASSVWEPPYEQYF. The CDR3 nucleotides read TGTGCCAGCAGTGTGTGGGAACCTCCCTACGAGCAGTACTTC.

V usage is TRBV29-1 and J usage is TRBJ1-2; D might be TRBD1 (5 bases). In germline, CDR1 is SQVTM, CDR2 ANQGSEA. The CDR3 runs to 13 residues. V lost 0 bases and J 7 bases, leaving 12 bases between the germline ends. Here the CDR3 DNA reads TGCAGCGTTGAAGATGAAGGGGCCGGTGGCTACACCTTC. It codes for CSVEDEGAGGYTF. The full variable domain, with the rest looked up from reference TRBV29-1 and TRBJ1-2, is SAVISQKPSRDICQRGTSLTIQCQVDSQVTMMFWYRQQPGQSLTLIATANQGSEATYESGFVIDKFPISRPNLTFSTLTVSNMSPEDSSIYLCSVEDEGAGGYTFGSGTRLTVV.

The chain employs TRBV27 and TRBJ2-1; TRBD1 might be the D (5 bases). Trimming stripped 5 bases from V and 6 bases from J, with 11 bases between. The CDR3 consists of 13 residues. CDR1 and CDR2 from the germline V gene are MNHEY and SMNVEV (reference sequence). The CDR3: CASSSRVINEQFF. Written as DNA, the CDR3 is TGTGCCAGCAGTAGCAGGGTTATCAATGAGCAGTTCTTC.

The gene calls are TRBV28 and TRBJ2-7; D gene ambiguous. Looked up from germline, CDR1 is MDHEN and CDR2 is SYDVKM. The V end was cut by 6 bases, the J end by 2 bases, with 5 bases between. CDR3 size: 11 residues. The CDR3 reads CASSVTYEQYF. The CDR3 region has the DNA TGTGCCAGCAGCGTTACCTACGAGCAGTACTTC.

As concerns this clone: Within the sample, other DNA sequences also encode this same CDR3. The rearrangement uses TRBV18 and TRBJ2-7; TRBD2 agrees at 15 bases. Germline CDR1 KGHSH, CDR2 LQKENI. V lost 1 base, J lost 3 bases, and 1 base stayed unmatched. CDR3 length equals 16 residues. For the CDR3, the DNA is TGTGCCAGCTCACCACGGGGACTAGCGGGAGGCTACGAGCAGTACTTC. It codes for CASSPRGLAGGYEQYF.

As to this clone: Other DNA sequences from this sample encode an identical CDR3 as well. The V and J genes are TRBV5-1 and TRBJ2-2; D unclear. The V gene lost 5 bases and the J gene lost 1 base, with 9 bases spanning the gap. CDR1 is SGHRS and CDR2 is YFSETQ in the germline V gene. The CDR3 is made up of 14 amino acids. The CDR3 here is CASSATGNTGELFF. CDR3 in DNA: TGCGCCAGCAGTGCGACCGGGAACACCGGGGAGCTGTTTTTT. Based on the CDR3 plus reference TRBV5-1 and TRBJ2-2, the full variable domain is KAGVTQTPRYLIKTRGQQVTLSCSPISGHRSVSWYQQTPGQGLQFLFEYFSETQRNKGNFPGRFSGRQFSNSRSEMNVSTLELGDSALYLCASSATGNTGELFFGEGSRLTVL.

The J gene is TRBJ2-5, the V gene TRBV5-4, with 11 bases identical to TRBD2. The CDR3 spans 16 residues. Germline-derived CDR1 and CDR2 are SGHNT and YYREEE (reference sequence). J lost 5 bases, V lost 0 bases, and 6 bases had no gene match. In nucleotides, the CDR3 is TGTGCCAGCAGCTTGGGTAGCGGGAGGGCCGCCGAGACCCAGTACTTC. It specifies CASSLGSGRAAETQYF.

V usage is TRBV28 and J usage is TRBJ2-5; possibly TRBD2 for D (5 bases). Looked up from germline, CDR1 is MDHEN and CDR2 is SYDVKM. This CDR3 has 14 amino acids. The V end was cut by 4 bases, the J end by 5 bases, with 14 bases between. The DNA of the CDR3 is TGTGCCAGCAGTTCCCCGGGGTTCGGGGAGACCCAGTACTTC. Its protein is CASSSPGFGETQYF.

The chain joins TRBV6-6 to TRBJ2-5; no clear D gene. CDR3 length equals 12 residues. The V gene lost 2 bases and the J gene lost 5 bases, with 6 bases spanning the gap. CDR1 and CDR2 from the germline V gene are MNHNY and SVGAGI (reference sequence). Here the CDR3 reads CASSYAIETQYF. Here the CDR3 DNA reads TGTGCCAGCAGTTACGCGATCGAGACCCAGTACTTC.

The rearrangement links TRBV5-1 to TRBJ1-1, with D perhaps TRBD1 (6 bases). Per germline, CDR1 SGHRS and CDR2 YFSETQ. V lost 4 bases to trimming and J lost 4 bases, with 14 bases between them. The length of the CDR3 is 14 residues. CDR3 sequence reads: CASSNITGPTEAFF. The CDR3 coding sequence is TGCGCCAGCAGCAATATAACAGGGCCCACTGAAGCTTTCTTT. The entire variable domain, with the rest obtained from reference TRBV5-1 and TRBJ1-1, is as follows: KAGVTQTPRYLIKTRGQQVTLSCSPISGHRSVSWYQQTPGQGLQFLFEYFSETQRNKGNFPGRFSGRQFSNSRSEMNVSTLELGDSALYLCASSNITGPTEAFFGQGTRLTVV.

The chain couples TRBV18 to TRBJ2-3; 8 bases align to TRBD1. The junction had 8 bases not matched to a gene; V was cut back by 3 bases and J by 0 bases. CDR3 length: 17 residues. Germline values: CDR1 KGHSH, CDR2 LQKENI. Here the CDR3 DNA reads TGTGCCAGCTCACCTCGGACAGGGCCGATTAGCACAGATACGCAGTATTTT. It codes for CASSPRTGPISTDTQYF. Filled out from reference TRBV18 and TRBJ2-3, the complete variable domain reads NAGVMQNPRHLVRRRGQEARLRCSPMKGHSHVYWYRQLPEEGLKFMVYLQKENIIDESGMPKERFSAEFPKEGPSILRIQQVVRGDSAAYFCASSPRTGPISTDTQYFGPGTRLTVL.

The chain couples TRBV7-2 to TRBJ2-3; possibly TRBD1 for D (5 bases). V dropped 2 bases and J dropped 1 base, with 10 bases sitting between them. The CDR3 has 15 amino acids. Germline lookup yields CDR1 SGHTA and CDR2 FQGNSA. The chain's CDR3 is CASSLLQGRTDTQYF. The CDR3 nucleotides read TGTGCCAGCAGCTTATTGCAGGGTCGCACAGATACGCAGTATTTT.

The chain links TRBV5-1 to TRBJ1-1; 8 bases align to TRBD1. CDR3 size: 15 residues. Germline CDR1 and CDR2: SGHRS and YFSETQ. Trimming removed 5 bases from V and 3 bases from J; junction bases left unmatched: 9. CDR3 amino acids: CASSWTGIEDTEAFF. Written as DNA, the CDR3 is TGCGCCAGCAGTTGGACAGGGATTGAGGACACTGAAGCTTTCTTT.

The chain joins TRBV4-1 to TRBJ2-7; 10 bases map to TRBD2. The CDR3 extends over 17 amino acids. Per the germline V gene, CDR1 is MGHRA and CDR2 is YSYEKL. Unmatched junction bases numbered 13, after V lost 6 bases and J lost 2 bases. CDR3 sequence: CASSPQGRSGRAYEQYF. DNA of the CDR3: TGCGCCAGCAGTCCCCAAGGGAGAAGCGGGAGGGCCTACGAGCAGTACTTC.

The chain combines TRBV11-2 with TRBJ2-6, with 7 bases fitting TRBD2. CDR3 size: 16 residues. V shed 5 bases, J shed 4 bases, and the junction held 8 bases outside the gene matches. From germline, CDR1 is SGHAT and CDR2 FQNNGV. CDR3 region: CASSRRESGGANVLTF. The CDR3 DNA follows: TGTGCCAGCAGCCGGCGGGAGAGCGGAGGGGCCAACGTCCTGACTTTC.

The chain recombines TRBV18 with TRBJ1-5, with D possibly being TRBD1 (6 bases). The CDR3 is made up of 14 amino acids. Trimming stripped 3 bases from V and 7 bases from J, with 13 bases between. Germline V gene data show CDR1 as KGHSH and CDR2 as LQKENI. The CDR3 loop reads CASSPRQESQPQHF. In DNA form, the CDR3 reads TGTGCCAGCTCACCCCGACAGGAGTCCCAGCCCCAGCATTTT.

The V gene is TRBV27, the J gene TRBJ2-2; 7 bases align to TRBD2. The V segment lost 3 bases and the J segment 7 bases; nucleotides outside the gene matches: 5. The CDR3 is 14 residues long. The germline V gene has CDR1 MNHEY and CDR2 SMNVEV (reference sequence). Written as DNA, the CDR3 is TGTGCCAGCAGTTTTTTCGGGAGGCACGGGGAGCTGTTTTTT. This sequence encodes CASSFFGRHGELFF.

The V call is TRBV29-1, the J call TRBJ1-1; weak D call: TRBD1 (6 bases). Germline V lookup: CDR1 SQVTM, CDR2 ANQGSEA. The CDR3 has 14 amino acids. V was shortened by 4 bases and J by 1 base, with 13 bases between the two germline ends. The DNA for the CDR3 is TGCAGCGTTGGGGGATTGACAGGGAACACTGAAGCTTTCTTT. Its translation: CSVGGLTGNTEAFF.

This clone was observed a single time. V and J are TRBV7-2 and TRBJ2-7, with 8 bases lining up with TRBD1. V was pared by 5 bases and J by 2 bases, with 5 bases of the junction left unmatched. The V gene's germline CDR1 is SGHTA and CDR2 FQGNSA. The CDR3 contains 14 residues. CDR3 coding DNA: TGTGCCAGCAGCAGGGACAGGTCCACCTACGAGCAGTACTTC. As protein: CASSRDRSTYEQYF.

The chain couples TRBV5-1 to TRBJ2-2; D gene ambiguous. The CDR3 has 14 residues. Germline CDR1 is SGHRS and CDR2 is YFSETQ. V lost 0 bases, J lost 4 bases, and 7 bases lay in between. CDR3 protein: CASSLAGTTGELFF. CDR3 sequence (DNA): TGCGCCAGCAGCTTGGCTGGCACCACCGGGGAGCTGTTTTTT.

The chain has TRBV5-8 and TRBJ2-3; unclear D gene. Trimming cost V 5 bases and J 6 bases, with 13 bases left between them. The CDR3 spans 13 residues. Per the germline V gene, CDR1 is SGHTS and CDR2 is YDEGEE. Here the CDR3 reads CASSFARTDTQYF. The CDR3, as DNA: TGTGCCAGCAGTTTCGCCAGGACCGATACGCAGTATTTT.

This chain connects TRBV5-1 to TRBJ2-6, with D possibly being TRBD1 (5 bases). The CDR3 has 15 amino acids. Germline V lookup: CDR1 SGHRS, CDR2 YFSETQ. Trimming took off 2 bases at V and 4 bases at J, with 10 bases between the two ends. The DNA for the CDR3 is TGCGCCAGCAGCTTAGGGGATCACGGGGCCAACGTCCTGACTTTC. Its protein is CASSLGDHGANVLTF.

A single count supports this clone. The chain carries TRBV28 and TRBJ2-1, with 13 bases fitting TRBD2. CDR1 and CDR2 from the germline V gene are MDHEN and SYDVKM. The CDR3 covers 16 residues. V shed 3 bases and J 7 bases; nucleotides not matched to a gene: 6. The chain's CDR3 is CASSFRTSGSMNEQFF. CDR3 in DNA: TGTGCCAGCAGTTTTAGGACTAGCGGGAGTATGAATGAGCAGTTCTTC.